This T cell receptor beta chain was captured in a study of graft-versus-host responses after intestinal transplantation. Study-wide context: Tacrolimus plus steroids were given to all recipients for about 3 years, preceded by anti-thymocyte globulin induction.

Using immunoSEQ multiplex PCR, the repertoire was profiled, and TCRdb retains in-frame clones only, with some absent. Of 62,000 or so clones listed, 85% to 95% were seen once; the top ten hold about 1.8%. The germline CDR1 and CDR2 sequences are MGHRA and YSYEKL. The length of the CDR3 is 13 residues. V shed 4 bases and J 4 bases; nucleotides not matched to a gene: 1. As regards this clone: Its antigen remains unknown.

V is TRBV4-1 and J is TRBJ2-1; 7 bases line up with TRBD1. The specimen was unstimulated CD8+ T cells sorted from spleen or lymph node cells, collected before transplant. The sequence was collected from a human donor who was the organ donor for an intestinal transplant. The DNA of the CDR3 is TGCGCCAGCAGCCGGGACAGTTACAATGAGCAGTTCTTC. Amino acids: CASSRDSYNEQFF.